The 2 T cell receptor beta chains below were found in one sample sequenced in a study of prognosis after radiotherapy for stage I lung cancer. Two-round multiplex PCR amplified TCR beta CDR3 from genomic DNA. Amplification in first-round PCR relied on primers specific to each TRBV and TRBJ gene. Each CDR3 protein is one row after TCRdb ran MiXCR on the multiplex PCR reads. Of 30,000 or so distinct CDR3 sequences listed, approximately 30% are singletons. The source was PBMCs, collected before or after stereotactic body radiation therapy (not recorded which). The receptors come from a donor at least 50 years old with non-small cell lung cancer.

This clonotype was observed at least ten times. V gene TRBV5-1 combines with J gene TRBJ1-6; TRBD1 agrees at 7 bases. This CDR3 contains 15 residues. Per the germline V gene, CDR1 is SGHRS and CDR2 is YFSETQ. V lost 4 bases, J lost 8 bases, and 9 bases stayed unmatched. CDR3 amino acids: CASSPGGTVYSPLHF. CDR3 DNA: TGCGCCAGCAGCCCGGGGGGGACAGTCTATTCACCCCTCCACTTT.

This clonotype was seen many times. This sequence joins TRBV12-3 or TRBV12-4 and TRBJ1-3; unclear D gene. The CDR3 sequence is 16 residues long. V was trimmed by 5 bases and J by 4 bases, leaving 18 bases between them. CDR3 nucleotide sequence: TGTGCCAGCAGTCTCCCTTGGGTTTACGCCGGAAACACCATATATTTT. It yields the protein CASSLPWVYAGNTIYF.